These T cell receptor beta chains were read from a single sample in a study of cytomegalovirus exposure and HLA in healthy donors. Profiled with immunoSEQ multiplex PCR; TCRdb holds only in-frame clones, not every one. The table includes 55,000 to 70,000 clones, under 85% detected once. Material for sequencing was PBMCs. The receptor source for this set is an older woman in good health and CMV-seropositive. The CDR3 runs from the conserved cysteine through the conserved F or W. The D gene is left open where the match is weak. A row's size may be missing; if present it is once, few, many or a size class.

D gene	V gene	J gene	clone size	CDR3 protein	CDR3 DNA
TRBD1	TRBV19	TRBJ1-5	NA	CASSPGTGAGYNQPQHF	TGTGCCAGTAGTCCCGGGACAGGTGCTGGATATAATCAGCCCCAGCATTTT
TRBD1	TRBV10-1	TRBJ1-4	NA	CASSSGTANEKLFF	TGCGCCAGCAGCTCCGGGACAGCTAATGAAAAACTGTTTTTT
NA	TRBV6-5	TRBJ1-5	few	CASRQGWNQPQHF	TGTGCCAGCAGACAGGGTTGGAATCAGCCCCAGCATTTT
TRBD1	TRBV2	TRBJ1-2	once	CASSEDRGTHGYTF	TGTGCCAGCAGTGAGGACAGGGGAACTCATGGCTACACCTTC
NA	TRBV4-1	TRBJ1-2	NA	CASSQVRGVTGRGRFNYGYTF	TGCGCCAGCAGCCAAGTTCGCGGTGTCACTGGGCGGGGCAGATTTAACTATGGCTACACCTTC
NA	TRBV5-1	TRBJ1-2	few	CASSLAGDSYGYTF	TGCGCCAGCAGCTTGGCCGGAGACAGCTATGGCTACACCTTC
TRBD2	TRBV29-1	TRBJ2-2	NA	CSVGGDTNTGELFF	TGCAGCGTCGGGGGGGACACGAACACCGGGGAGCTGTTTTTT
TRBD2	TRBV10-3	TRBJ2-7	NA	CAISEPSGSYEQYF	TGTGCCATCAGTGAGCCTAGCGGCTCCTACGAGCAGTACTTC
TRBD2	TRBV2	TRBJ2-3	NA	CASGWIAGGADTQYF	TGTGCCAGTGGTTGGATAGCGGGAGGAGCAGATACGCAGTATTTT
TRBD1	TRBV28	TRBJ1-2	NA	CASSLYRGVYGYTF	TGTGCCAGCAGTTTATACAGGGGGGTCTATGGCTACACCTTC